Sequencing of this T cell receptor beta chain was carried out in a study of blood T cells in healthy people across ages. Drawing of peripheral blood yielded about 9.8 milliliters from each donor. The CDR3 length is 13 residues. V lost 4 bases to trimming and J lost 8 bases; unmatched junction nucleotides: 9. Per the germline V gene, CDR1 is SQVTM and CDR2 is ANQGSEA. General study points: Possibly, changes in expanded clonotypes were confounded because donor CMV status was unknown. Diversity of TCR beta per million T cells declined in a roughly linear way with age. It was held that diversity estimates obtained from one million T cells represented underestimates.

In this sample, this clonotype turned up a few times. Its cognate antigen is unknown. It was with a sample-barcoded 5' primer and a J-beta primer mix that a second PCR of about 6 to 12 cycles was run. TCRdb ran MiXCR on the 5' RACE reads and lists one entry per CDR3 protein. The table shows about 1,600,000 distinct CDR3 sequences, with approximately 42% occurring only once. The TCR comes from a woman between 18 and 30 years old in good health. The sample taken for sequencing was blood. V usage is TRBV29-1 and J usage is TRBJ1-2, with 8 positions matching TRBD1. This CDR3 reads CSVGAGGFEGYTF. The CDR3, as DNA: TGCAGCGTTGGAGCAGGGGGCTTTGAGGGCTACACCTTC. The variable domain in full, completed from reference TRBV29-1 and TRBJ1-2, reads SAVISQKPSRDICQRGTSLTIQCQVDSQVTMMFWYRQQPGQSLTLIATANQGSEATYESGFVIDKFPISRPNLTFSTLTVSNMSPEDSSIYLCSVGAGGFEGYTFGSGTRLTVV.